The present T cell receptor (beta chain) was sequenced within a study of blood T cell repertoires in COVID-19. The wider study: COVID-19 samples collected from the United States, Italy and Spain covered acute and convalescent phases. In each case, the material was cDNA or gDNA derived from T cells, B-cell-depleted T cells, or PBMCs.

Original handling: Amplified reference gene primers provided the basis for estimating nucleated cell counts. Sequenced by immunoSEQ multiplex PCR; TCRdb stores in-frame clones only, minus some. D and trimming come from the DNA, and the V and J calls and clone size come from that table. This sample yields roughly 280,000 clones, of which about 88% are seen a single time; about 11% belongs to the top ten. V dropped 5 bases and J dropped 3; count of bases not matched to a gene: 8. The CDR3 covers 16 residues. Germline V CDR1 and CDR2: SGHTA, FQGNSA. Followed longitudinally, the Seattle patients had been enrolled during active infection.

The chain is built from TRBV7-2 and TRBJ1-2, with 11 nucleotides matching TRBD1. Material for sequencing was peripheral blood. The receptor's source is a woman under 40 with COVID-19, enrolled during active disease. The CDR3 is CASSPRPGQGDYGYTF. As DNA, the CDR3 is TGTGCCAGCAGCCCCCGCCCGGGACAGGGGGACTATGGCTACACCTTC.